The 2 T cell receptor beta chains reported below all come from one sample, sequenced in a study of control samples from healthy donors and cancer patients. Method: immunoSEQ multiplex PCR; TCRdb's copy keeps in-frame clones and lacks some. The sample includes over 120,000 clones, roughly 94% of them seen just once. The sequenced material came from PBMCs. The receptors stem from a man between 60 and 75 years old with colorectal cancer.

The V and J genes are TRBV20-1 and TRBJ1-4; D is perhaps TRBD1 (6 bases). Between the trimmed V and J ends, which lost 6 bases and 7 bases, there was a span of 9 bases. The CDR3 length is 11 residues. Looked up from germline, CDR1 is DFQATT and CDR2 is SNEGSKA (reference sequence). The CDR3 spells CSAGGREKLFF. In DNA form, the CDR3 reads TGCAGTGCCGGGGGGCGTGAAAAACTGTTTTTT.

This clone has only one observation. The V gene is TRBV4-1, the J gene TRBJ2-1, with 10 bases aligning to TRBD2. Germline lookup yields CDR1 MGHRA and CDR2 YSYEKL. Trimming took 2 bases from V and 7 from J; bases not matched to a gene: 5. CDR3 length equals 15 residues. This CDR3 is CASSQYSGGANEQFF. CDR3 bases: TGCGCCAGCAGCCAATACAGCGGGGGGGCGAATGAGCAGTTCTTC.